This T cell receptor beta chain stems from a study of T cells in localized non-small cell lung cancer. Sequenced by immunoSEQ multiplex PCR; TCRdb stores in-frame clones only, minus some. The repertoire holds around 50,000 clones, with 86% as singletons. J gave up 1 base and V 3 bases, and 0 bases lay outside the gene matches. The germline V gene encodes CDR1 SGHVS and CDR2 FQNEAQ. The CDR3 runs 14 residues. This clone was picked up one time. Its cognate antigen is unknown. Study results and caveats: Of the top 100 tumor clones, median around 62 were in adjacent lung, about 26 among its top 100.

This sample comprised PBMCs, obtained before any cancer treatment. The gene calls are TRBV7-8 and TRBJ2-3; 8 bases are a match to TRBD2. The source is a man between 40 and 70 years old with stage II lung adenocarcinoma. The CDR3 is CASSLTSGTDTQYF. The DNA for the CDR3 is TGTGCCAGCAGCTTGACTAGCGGCACAGATACGCAGTATTTT.